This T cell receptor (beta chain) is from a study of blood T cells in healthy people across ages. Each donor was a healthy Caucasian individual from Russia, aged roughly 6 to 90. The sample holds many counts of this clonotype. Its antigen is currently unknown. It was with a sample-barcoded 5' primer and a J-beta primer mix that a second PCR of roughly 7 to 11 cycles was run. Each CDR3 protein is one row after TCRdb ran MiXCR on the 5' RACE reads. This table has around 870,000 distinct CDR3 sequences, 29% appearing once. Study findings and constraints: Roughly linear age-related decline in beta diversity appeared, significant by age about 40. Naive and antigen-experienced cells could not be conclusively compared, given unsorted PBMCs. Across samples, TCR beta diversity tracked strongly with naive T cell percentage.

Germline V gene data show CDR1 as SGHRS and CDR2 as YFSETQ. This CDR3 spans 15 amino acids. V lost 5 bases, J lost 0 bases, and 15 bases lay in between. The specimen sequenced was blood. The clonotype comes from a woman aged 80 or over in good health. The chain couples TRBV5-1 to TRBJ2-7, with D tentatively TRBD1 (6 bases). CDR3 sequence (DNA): TGCGCCAGCAGACCGCAAACAGGGACCTCCTACGAGCAGTACTTC. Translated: CASRPQTGTSYEQYF.